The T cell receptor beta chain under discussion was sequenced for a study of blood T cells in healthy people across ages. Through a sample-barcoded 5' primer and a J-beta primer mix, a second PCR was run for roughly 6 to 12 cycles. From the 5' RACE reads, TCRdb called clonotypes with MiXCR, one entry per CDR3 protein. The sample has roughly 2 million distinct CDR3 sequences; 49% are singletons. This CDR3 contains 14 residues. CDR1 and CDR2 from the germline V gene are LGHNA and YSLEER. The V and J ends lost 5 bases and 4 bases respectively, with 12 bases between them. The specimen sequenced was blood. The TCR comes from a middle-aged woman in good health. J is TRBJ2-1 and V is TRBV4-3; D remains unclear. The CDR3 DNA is TGCGCCAGCAGCGTTATGGTACAATACAATGAGCAGTTCTTC. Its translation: CASSVMVQYNEQFF.